This T cell receptor beta chain was recovered during a study of blood T cells in healthy people across ages. The authors ran a second PCR of roughly 6 to 12 cycles using a sample-barcoded 5' primer and a J-beta primer mix. TCRdb re-derived calls from the 5' RACE reads in MiXCR, one entry per CDR3 protein. The table has approximately 1,000,000 distinct CDR3 sequences, 40% to 55% seen once. The study drew donors from healthy Caucasian individuals in Russia aged about 6 to 95. Trimming removed 1 base from V and 9 bases from J; junction bases left unmatched: 7. CDR3 length: 15 residues. Germline V lookup: CDR1 MNHNS, CDR2 SASEGT.

The source material was blood. The TCR originated in a woman aged 55 to 70 in good health. V and J are TRBV6-1 and TRBJ2-1, with 9 bases lining up with TRBD1. The CDR3 DNA follows: TGTGCCAGCAGTGAAGGGGACAGGGTAGTTGGTGAGCAGTTCTTC. Amino acid sequence: CASSEGDRVVGEQFF.